The next 10 T cell receptor beta chains were all read from a single sample in a study of naive and memory T cell subsets. A UMI-containing oligonucleotide was joined by 3' ligation to the TCR cDNA template. The SP2 primer and nested alpha and beta constant region primers amplified ligated cDNA in four rounds. A single record per CDR3 protein comes from TCRdb applying MiXCR to the UMI-ligation and nested PCR reads. The data show more than 25,000 distinct CDR3 sequences, with about 5.2% seen just once and 7% to 8% held by the top ten. Sequenced: blood. All receptors derive from an adult in good health.

Ten or more counts support this clonotype. The V and J genes are TRBV3-1 and TRBJ2-1, with 8 nucleotides matching TRBD2. V lost 1 base to trimming and J lost 3 bases; unmatched junction nucleotides: 5. This CDR3 region has 16 residues. CDR1 and CDR2 (germline): LGHDT, YNNKEL (reference sequence). CDR3 DNA sequence: TGTGCCAGCAGCCAAGTACTAGCGGCCCTCTACAATGAGCAGTTCTTC. Translating it yields CASSQVLAALYNEQFF.

The sample holds many counts of this clonotype. This chain links TRBV29-1 with TRBJ2-3; 8 positions agree with TRBD1. Germline CDR1 is SQVTM and CDR2 is ANQGSEA. J gave up 1 base and V 7 bases, and 10 bases lay outside the gene matches. CDR3 length: 15 amino acids. The CDR3 region is CSAQTGTGRTDTQYF. CDR3 DNA sequence: TGCAGCGCTCAAACCGGGACAGGACGCACAGATACGCAGTATTTT.

This clonotype came up a few times. The chain couples TRBV5-1 to TRBJ2-7; D ambiguous. There are 13 residues in the CDR3. CDR1 is SGHRS, CDR2 YFSETQ, per germline. V dropped 4 bases and J dropped 2 bases, with 10 bases sitting between them. The chain's CDR3 is CASSILGTYEQYF. As DNA, the CDR3 is TGCGCCAGCAGCATCCTGGGAACCTACGAGCAGTACTTC. Variable domain in full (rest from reference TRBV5-1 and TRBJ2-7): KAGVTQTPRYLIKTRGQQVTLSCSPISGHRSVSWYQQTPGQGLQFLFEYFSETQRNKGNFPGRFSGRQFSNSRSEMNVSTLELGDSALYLCASSILGTYEQYFGPGTRLTVT.

Of note for this clonotype: A single base separates this from a much larger clone, so it may be a read error. The V gene is TRBV4-2, the J gene TRBJ1-1; 7 bases line up with TRBD1. V lost 1 base and J lost 1; bases outside the gene matches: 12. CDR3 length equals 18 residues. CDR1 and CDR2 from the germline V gene are LGHNA and YNFKEQ. The CDR3 region has the DNA TGTGCCAGCAGCCAAGCTCAGGACCCGGGACAGTGGAACACTGAAGCTTTCTTT. This translates into CASSQAQDPGQWNTEAFF.

This clonotype was picked up a small number of times. This chain connects TRBV5-1 to TRBJ2-1, with a weak D call TRBD2 (5 bases). Germline lookup yields CDR1 SGHRS and CDR2 YFSETQ. V lost 9 bases, J lost 3 bases, and 16 bases lay in between. The CDR3 runs to 14 residues. In nucleotides, the CDR3 is TGCGCCACCAGAGGAGGTGGGGACTACAATGAGCAGTTCTTC. Encoded protein: CATRGGGDYNEQFF.

This clonotype was detected many times. The rearrangement uses TRBV18 and TRBJ2-1, with D unresolved. From germline, CDR1 is KGHSH and CDR2 LQKENI. This CDR3 is 12 amino acids long. V lost 1 base and J lost 9, with 7 bases in between. The CDR3 bases are TGTGCCAGCTCACCACGGACCGGTGAGCAGTTCTTC. This translates into CASSPRTGEQFF.

This clonotype showed up many times. The gene calls are TRBV7-6 and TRBJ2-1; D is undetermined. Between the trimmed V and J ends, which lost 3 bases and 2 bases, there was a span of 2 bases. Germline lookup yields CDR1 SGHVS and CDR2 FNYEAQ. This CDR3 is 12 amino acids long. CDR3 residues: CASSFPYNEQFF. CDR3 in DNA: TGTGCCAGCAGCTTCCCCTACAATGAGCAGTTCTTC.

The chain couples TRBV5-4 to TRBJ2-2, with 9 bases identical to TRBD2. Germline CDR1 reads SGHNT; CDR2 reads YYREEE (reference sequence). Unmatched junction bases numbered 5, after V lost 0 bases and J lost 8 bases. There are 15 residues in the CDR3. The CDR3 spells CASSLDSGRLGELFF. CDR3 nucleotide sequence: TGTGCCAGCAGCTTGGACAGCGGGAGGCTGGGGGAGCTGTTTTTT.

This clonotype was detected ten times or more. In DNA form, the CDR3 reads TGCAGTGCTAGAGATAAAACCTTCTACGAGCAGTACTTC. It is translated as CSARDKTFYEQYF. This chain links TRBV20-1 with TRBJ2-7; D gene ambiguous. This CDR3 region has 13 residues. V was trimmed by 0 bases and J by 3 bases, leaving 9 bases between them. Germline CDR1 and CDR2: DFQATT and SNEGSKA (reference sequence).

The chain couples TRBV5-1 to TRBJ2-1; 11 bases line up with TRBD2. The length of the CDR3 is 20 residues. Germline V lookup: CDR1 SGHRS, CDR2 YFSETQ. Germline trimming cut 4 bases from V and 0 bases from J; bases unmatched to any gene: 15. CDR3 nucleotide sequence: TGCGCCAGCAGCACTCCCGGTACTAGCGGGAGCCCTAGCTCCTACAATGAGCAGTTCTTC. Its protein is CASSTPGTSGSPSSYNEQFF.